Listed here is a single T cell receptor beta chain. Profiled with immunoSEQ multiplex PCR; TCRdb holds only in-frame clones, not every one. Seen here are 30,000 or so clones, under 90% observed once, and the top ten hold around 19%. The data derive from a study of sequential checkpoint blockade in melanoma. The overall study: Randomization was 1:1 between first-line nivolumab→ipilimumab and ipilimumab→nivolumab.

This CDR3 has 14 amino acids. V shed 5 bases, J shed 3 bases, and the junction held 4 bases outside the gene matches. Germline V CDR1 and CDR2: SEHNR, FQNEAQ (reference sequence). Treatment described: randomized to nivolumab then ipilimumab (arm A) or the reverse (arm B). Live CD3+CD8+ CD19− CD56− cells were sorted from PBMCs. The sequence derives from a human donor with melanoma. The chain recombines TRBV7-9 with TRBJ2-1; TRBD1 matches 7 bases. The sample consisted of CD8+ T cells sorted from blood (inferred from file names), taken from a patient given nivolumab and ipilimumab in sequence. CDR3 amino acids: CASSPGTDYNEQFF. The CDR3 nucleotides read TGTGCCAGCAGCCCCGGGACAGACTACAATGAGCAGTTCTTC.